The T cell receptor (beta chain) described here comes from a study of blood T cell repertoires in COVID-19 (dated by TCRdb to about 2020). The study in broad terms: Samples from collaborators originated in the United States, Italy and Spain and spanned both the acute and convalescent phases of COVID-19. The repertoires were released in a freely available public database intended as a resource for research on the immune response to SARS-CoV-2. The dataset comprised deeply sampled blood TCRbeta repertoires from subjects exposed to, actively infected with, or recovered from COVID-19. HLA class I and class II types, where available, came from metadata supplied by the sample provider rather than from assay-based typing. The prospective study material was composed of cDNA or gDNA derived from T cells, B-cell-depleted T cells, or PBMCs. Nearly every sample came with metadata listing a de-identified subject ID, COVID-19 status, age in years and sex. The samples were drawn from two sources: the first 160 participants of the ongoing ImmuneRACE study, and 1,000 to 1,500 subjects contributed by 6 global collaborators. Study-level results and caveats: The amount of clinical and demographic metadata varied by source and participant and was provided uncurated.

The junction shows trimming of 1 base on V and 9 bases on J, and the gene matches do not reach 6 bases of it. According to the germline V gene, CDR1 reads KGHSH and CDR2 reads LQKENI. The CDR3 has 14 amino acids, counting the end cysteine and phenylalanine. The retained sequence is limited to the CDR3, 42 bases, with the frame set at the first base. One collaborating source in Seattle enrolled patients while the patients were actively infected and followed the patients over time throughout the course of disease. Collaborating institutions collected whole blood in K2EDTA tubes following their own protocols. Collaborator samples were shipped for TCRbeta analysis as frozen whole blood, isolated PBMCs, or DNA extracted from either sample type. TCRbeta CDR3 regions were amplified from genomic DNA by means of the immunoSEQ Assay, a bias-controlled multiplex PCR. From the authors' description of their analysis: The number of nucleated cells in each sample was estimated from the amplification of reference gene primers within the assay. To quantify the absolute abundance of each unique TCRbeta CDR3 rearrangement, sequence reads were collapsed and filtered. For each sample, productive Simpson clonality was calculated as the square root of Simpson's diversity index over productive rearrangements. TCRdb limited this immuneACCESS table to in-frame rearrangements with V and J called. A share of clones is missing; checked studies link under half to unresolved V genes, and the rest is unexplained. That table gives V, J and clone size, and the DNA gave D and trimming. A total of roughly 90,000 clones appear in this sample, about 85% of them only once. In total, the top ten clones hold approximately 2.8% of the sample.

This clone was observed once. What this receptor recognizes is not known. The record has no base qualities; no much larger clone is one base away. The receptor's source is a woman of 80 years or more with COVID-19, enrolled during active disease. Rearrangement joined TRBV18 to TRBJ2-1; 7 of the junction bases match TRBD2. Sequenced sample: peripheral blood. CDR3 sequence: CASSPLTSVSEQFF. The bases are TGTGCCAGCTCACCACTTACTAGCGTGAGTGAGCAGTTCTTC.